Listed below are T cell receptor beta chains from one sample, sequenced in a study of CD8+CD57+ T cells in acquired aplastic anemia. TCRdb recomputed calls from the reads with MiXCR, one row per CDR3 protein. Of around 430,000 distinct CDR3 sequences listed, approximately 32% are singletons. The specimen was sorted CD4+, CD8+, or CD8+CD57+ T cells (not recorded which) from PBMCs. The receptor set was obtained from a human donor with aplastic anemia. Both conserved end residues are part of each CDR3. The D gene is left open where the match is weak. Clone size is stated in some rows and not others, as once, few, many or a class when expanded.

V gene	J gene	D gene	clone size	CDR3 protein	CDR3 DNA
TRBV10-3	TRBJ1-1	NA	many	CAIRPGWGTEAFF	TGTGCCATCAGGCCAGGGTGGGGCACTGAAGCTTTCTTT
TRBV9	TRBJ1-4	TRBD1	NA	CASSVGDRGPEKLFF	TGTGCCAGCAGCGTGGGGGACAGGGGCCCTGAAAAACTGTTTTTT
TRBV7-2	TRBJ2-1	TRBD1	few	CASSFNLMDRPFF	TGTGCCAGCAGCTTTAACCTAATGGACAGGCCGTTCTTC
TRBV7-9	TRBJ2-7	NA	many	CASSLVEYEQYF	TGTGCCAGCAGCTTAGTGGAATACGAGCAGTACTTC
TRBV4-3	TRBJ1-2	TRBD1	many	CASSLVGTGDGGYTF	TGCGCCAGCAGCCTCGTAGGGACAGGGGACGGAGGCTACACCTTC
TRBV19	TRBJ1-1	NA	few	CASSSSGWFGGDTEAFF	TGTGCCAGTAGTTCTTCCGGGTGGTTCGGAGGGGACACTGAAGCTTTCTTT
TRBV10-1	TRBJ1-5	NA	many	CASSDGREFGQPQHF	TGCGCCAGCAGTGATGGCAGGGAGTTTGGTCAGCCCCAGCATTTT
TRBV7-2	TRBJ1-3	NA	NA	CASSLAVWQGIAGNTIYF	TGTGCCAGCAGCTTAGCAGTCTGGCAGGGAATTGCTGGAAACACCATATATTTT
TRBV15	TRBJ1-2	TRBD1	NA	CATSRGGTGNYGYTF	TGTGCCACCAGCAGAGGGGGGACAGGCAACTATGGCTACACCTTC
TRBV2	TRBJ2-3	TRBD2	many	CASPGAGEGDTQYF	TGTGCCAGCCCTGGGGCGGGAGAAGGTGATACGCAGTATTTT